This paragraph covers one TCR beta chain sequence. The ends were cut back, 4 bases at V and 1 base at J, with 11 bases in the middle. Germline V CDR1 and CDR2: MNHEY, SVGAGI. The CDR3 is 16 residues long. These data come from a study of radiotherapy plus CTLA-4 blockade in lung cancer. The overall study: Objective responses emerged in about 20% of patients, and about 30% attained disease control.

The assay was immunoSEQ multiplex PCR, and TCRdb's table has in-frame clones only and misses some. The sample yields around 45,000 clones, nearly 90% seen once. Patients in the study, people with chemo-refractory metastatic non-small-cell lung cancer, received focal radiation plus ipilimumab CTLA-4 blockade. The receptor comes from a human donor with non-small cell lung cancer whose response to radiotherapy plus ipilimumab could not be evaluated. The sequencing used peripheral blood, collected from a patient treated with radiotherapy plus ipilimumab. V usage is TRBV6-5 and J usage is TRBJ2-6, with D possibly matching TRBD1 (5 bases). The CDR3 DNA reads as TGTGCCAGCAGTTGGGAATCAGGGTCTGGGGCCAACGTCCTGACTTTC. It translates to CASSWESGSGANVLTF.